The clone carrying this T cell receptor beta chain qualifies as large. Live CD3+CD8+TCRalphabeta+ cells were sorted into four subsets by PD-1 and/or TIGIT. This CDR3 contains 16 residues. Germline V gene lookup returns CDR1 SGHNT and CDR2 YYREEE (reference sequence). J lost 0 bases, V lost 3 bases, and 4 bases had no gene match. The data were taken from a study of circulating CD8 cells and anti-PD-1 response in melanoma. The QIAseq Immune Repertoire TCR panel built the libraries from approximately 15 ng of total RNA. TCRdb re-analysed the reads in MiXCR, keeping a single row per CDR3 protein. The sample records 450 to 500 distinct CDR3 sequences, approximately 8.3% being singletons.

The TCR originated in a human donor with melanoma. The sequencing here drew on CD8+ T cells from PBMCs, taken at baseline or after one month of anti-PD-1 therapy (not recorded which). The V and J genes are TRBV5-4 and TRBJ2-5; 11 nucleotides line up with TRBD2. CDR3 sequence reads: CASSSLAGGDQETQYF. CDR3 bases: TGTGCCAGCAGCTCCCTAGCGGGGGGTGACCAAGAGACCCAGTACTTC.